In its sample, the clone carrying this T cell receptor (beta chain) was seen a few times. The antigen is not known. The sample comes from a study of early T cells in non-severe SARS-CoV-2 infection. General study points: Reliance on VDJdb matching favored anti-spike CD8 responses; private and CD4 specificities were missed.

The V gene lost 3 bases and the J gene lost 6 bases, with 15 bases spanning the gap. This CDR3 has 15 amino acids. CDR1 is LNHDA and CDR2 is SQIVND in the germline V gene (reference sequence). TCRdb passed the 5' RACE reads through MiXCR, listing each CDR3 protein once. The sample contains tens of thousands of distinct CDR3 sequences, over 9% of which appear only once. The sequencing input was whole blood. This sequence originates from an adult who was a healthcare worker with PCR-confirmed SARS-CoV-2 infection or an uninfected control (not recorded which). The chain carries TRBV19 and TRBJ1-5; D remains ambiguous. The DNA for the CDR3 is TGTGCCAGTAGTATTATAAAGGGCGCCGGTCAGCCCCAGCATTTT. Its protein is CASSIIKGAGQPQHF.